A selection of T cell receptor beta chains follows, all from one sample in a study of untreated major depressive disorder. Clones were read by immunoSEQ multiplex PCR, and TCRdb kept only the in-frame ones, dropping some. This sample yields about 20,000 clones, of which more than 85% are seen a single time; approximately 0.6% belongs to the top ten. The sample was CD4+ T cells from PBMCs. All receptors come from a woman aged 40 to 55 with major depressive disorder. Both conserved end residues are part of each CDR3.

TRBV5-1	14	TRBJ2-7	CASSLGGGTHEQYF
TRBV7-3	16	TRBJ2-2	CASRGTSGRGTGELFF
TRBV4-2	13	TRBJ1-5	CASSQDRSWPQHF
TRBV5-1	17	TRBJ1-4	CASSLGYGGGYNEKLFF
TRBV6-4	13	TRBJ1-1	CASARQENTEAFF
TRBV27	22	TRBJ2-1	CASSPRGVGGPGGKLAYNEQFF
TRBV9	13	TRBJ2-2	CASSVDLTGELFF
TRBV15	16	TRBJ2-1	CATHSTSGTFYNEQFF
TRBV5-6	14	TRBJ1-1	CASSPDVRNTEAFF
TRBV2	16	TRBJ1-3	CASSEKGARTGNTIYF
TRBV4-2	16	TRBJ1-2	CASSQGAGQGAQGYTF
TRBV5-1	16	TRBJ1-3	CASSLQTGTWGNTIYF
TRBV9	15	TRBJ2-3	CASSVTGGASDTQYF
TRBV6-1	15	TRBJ2-7	CASGGLNGRSYEQYF
TRBV27	14	TRBJ2-1	CASSFQTSGDEQFF
TRBV19	15	TRBJ1-2	CASSPRTKPNYGYTF
TRBV4-2	15	TRBJ1-5	CASSHEGQMDQPQHF
TRBV15	12	TRBJ1-1	CATSPLPREAFF
TRBV13	17	TRBJ1-3	CASSGYRRGASGNTIYF
TRBV7-2	12	TRBJ1-5	CASSYSNQPQHF
TRBV6-5	15	TRBJ1-1	CASRPPAGGGTEAFF
TRBV19	15	TRBJ1-1	CASSERDRPNTEAFF
TRBV6-6	14	TRBJ1-1	CASSLRQGNTEAFF
TRBV30	14	TRBJ1-3	CAGWDRASGNTIYF
TRBV9	14	TRBJ1-2	CASSEGQGFYGYTF
TRBV6-6	16	TRBJ2-7	CASSPKAGQSSYEQYF
TRBV9	15	TRBJ1-2	CASSAGGGQGSGYTF
TRBV19	11	TRBJ2-5	CASSVETSQYF
TRBV11-1	13	TRBJ2-7	CASRAGGRYEQYF
TRBV19	12	TRBJ2-5	CASSEQGKTQYF
TRBV9	17	TRBJ2-5	CASSDVPPSGGQETQYF
TRBV7-2	14	TRBJ1-2	CASSSEAGGYGYTF
TRBV6-1	14	TRBJ2-2	CASQKEPSTGELFF
TRBV2	13	TRBJ1-2	CASNDQALYGYTF
TRBV15	13	TRBJ2-5	CATSRAGGFDKYF
TRBV14	20	TRBJ2-3	CASKTRGASTISVHTDTQYF
TRBV6-1	14	TRBJ2-2	CASSEAANTGELFF
TRBV7-9	16	TRBJ1-2	CASSLELGARDHGYTF
TRBV2	12	TRBJ2-3	CASTLSGEGQYF
TRBV6-1	15	TRBJ1-1	CASSGQMITNTEAFF
TRBV19	16	TRBJ1-1	CASNIYVGAMNTEAFF
TRBV7-3	15	TRBJ2-1	CASSSGRSSYNEQFF
TRBV2	14	TRBJ1-1	CASRAMTVRTEAFF
TRBV5-8	16	TRBJ1-4	CASSRGTGIANEKLFF
TRBV27	16	TRBJ2-1	CASSLWSGRGYNEQFF
TRBV4-2	16	TRBJ1-4	CASSQVDRTHNEKLFF
TRBV6-1	16	TRBJ1-1	CASSDMVQALNTEAFF
TRBV5-4	15	TRBJ2-1	CASSLVAGSYNEQFF
TRBV29-1	12	TRBJ2-5	CSISEYQETQYF
TRBV7-8	18	TRBJ1-3	CASSLELKLRGPGNTIYF
TRBV18	12	TRBJ2-7	CASSSLGDEQYF
TRBV30	11	TRBJ2-3	CAWGPADTQYF
TRBV7-2	16	TRBJ1-5	CASSLAAQAIYQPQHF